Below are 17 T cell receptor beta chains sequenced from a single sample in a study of early T cells in non-severe SARS-CoV-2 infection. TCRdb re-called the 5' RACE reads through MiXCR, storing one row per CDR3 protein. The repertoire includes 65,000 to 75,000 distinct CDR3 sequences, less than 15% of them detected once, and about 5% sits in the top ten. The sample comprised whole blood. The receptors originated from an adult who was a healthcare worker with PCR-confirmed SARS-CoV-2 infection or an uninfected control (not recorded which).

This clonotype has at least ten counts. CDR3 residues: CARKRTGSFTDTQYF. The CDR3 bases are TGTGCCAGGAAAAGGACAGGGTCCTTCACAGATACGCAGTATTTT. The chain recombines TRBV2 with TRBJ2-3; the match to TRBD1 covers 8 bases. The CDR3 spans 15 residues. Germline assignment: CDR1 SNHLY and CDR2 FYNNEI. With 9 bases clipped from V and 2 bases from J, the junction kept 10 bases outside the gene matches.

This clonotype has at least ten counts. The chain links TRBV6-2 or TRBV6-3 to TRBJ2-1; 8 nucleotides match TRBD2. CDR1 and CDR2 from the germline V gene are MNHEY and SVGEGT. V shed 4 bases, J shed 2 bases, and the junction held 10 bases outside the gene matches. The CDR3 length is 17 residues. The CDR3 protein is CASSFLTREGPYNEQFF. CDR3 coding DNA: TGTGCCAGCAGTTTCTTGACCCGGGAGGGCCCCTACAATGAGCAGTTCTTC.

The rearrangement joins TRBV7-9 to TRBJ2-5; TRBD1 agrees at 11 bases. The CDR3 spans 18 residues. Germline assignment: CDR1 SEHNR and CDR2 FQNEAQ (reference sequence). Trimming cost V 6 bases and J 3 bases; bases outside gene matches: 15. CDR3 loop: CASSKWTGGSSIKETQYF. Written as DNA, the CDR3 is TGTGCCAGCAGTAAATGGACAGGGGGCTCCAGTATTAAAGAGACCCAGTACTTC.

This clonotype was detected a few times. This chain uses TRBV15 with TRBJ1-3; D remains ambiguous. Trimming cost V 3 bases and J 4 bases, with 13 bases left between them. Germline CDR1 is LNHNV and CDR2 is YYDKDF (reference sequence). CDR3 size: 15 residues. The CDR3 DNA reads as TGTGCCACCAGCAGTATTACACTCTGGGGAAACACCATATATTTT. Its translation is CATSSITLWGNTIYF.

This clonotype was counted at least ten times. The chain links TRBV9 to TRBJ2-5, with 8 bases matching TRBD1. Trimming at V came to 2 bases and at J to 6 bases, leaving 6 bases not matched to a gene. The CDR3 covers 14 residues. Germline CDR1 and CDR2: SGDLS and YYNGEE. CDR3: CASSVGTGPQTQYF. The CDR3 nucleotides are TGTGCCAGCAGCGTCGGGACAGGTCCGCAGACCCAGTACTTC.

By frequency in the sample, this clonotype is medium-sized. This sequence joins TRBV12-3 or TRBV12-4 and TRBJ1-2, with D uncertain. The V end was cut by 3 bases, the J end by 2 bases, with 16 bases between. CDR3 length: 16 residues. This chain's CDR3 is CASSFLTLEGNYGYTF. The DNA of the CDR3 is TGTGCCAGCAGTTTCTTAACCCTCGAGGGCAACTATGGCTACACCTTC.

Concerning this clonotype: One end of the junction fails to match germline, which may point to a read error. The chain links TRBV11-2 to TRBJ2-1; perhaps TRBD2 as D (6 bases). The V gene's germline CDR1 is SGHAT and CDR2 FQNNGV. CDR3 length equals 16 residues. The CDR3 bases are TGCGCCAGCAGCTCAAACCGAAGACTAGGACACAATGAGCAGTTCTTC. Residues: CASSSNRRLGHNEQFF. Using reference TRBV11-2 and TRBJ2-1 for the parts outside the CDR3, the full variable domain is EAGVAQSPRYKIIEKRQSVAFWCNPISGHATLYWYQQILGQGPKLLIQFQNNGVVDDSQLPKDRFSAERLKGVDSTLKIQPAKLEDSAVYLCASSSNRRLGHNEQFFGPGTRLTVL.

This clonotype was recorded at least ten times. The rearrangement links TRBV3-1 to TRBJ2-3; D remains ambiguous. Germline CDR1 is LGHDT and CDR2 is YNNKEL (reference sequence). This CDR3 is built from 14 residues. V was clipped by 4 bases and J by 1 base, with 9 bases between them. CDR3 amino acids: CASSRTPGTDTQYF. The CDR3 region has the DNA TGTGCCAGCAGCCGAACACCAGGCACAGATACGCAGTATTTT.

This clonotype has a handful of counts. The rearrangement joins TRBV11-2 to TRBJ1-1, with D perhaps TRBD1 (6 bases). From germline, CDR1 is SGHAT and CDR2 FQNNGV. Trimming took off 5 bases at V and 0 bases at J, with 16 bases between the two ends. There are 16 residues in the CDR3. CDR3 in amino acids: CASSPRKTGLNTEAFF. CDR3 DNA sequence: TGTGCCAGCAGCCCCCGAAAGACAGGCCTGAACACTGAAGCTTTCTTT.

In this sample, this clonotype turned up many times. The genes are TRBV29-1 and TRBJ2-2, with a weak D call TRBD2 (5 bases). V was trimmed by 7 bases and J by 13 bases, leaving 16 bases between them. The CDR3 has 11 amino acids. Germline CDR1 is SQVTM and CDR2 is ANQGSEA. The CDR3 reads CSAEGPEGLFF. CDR3 nucleotide sequence: TGCAGCGCCGAGGGTCCTGAAGGGCTGTTTTTT.

This clonotype appeared once. This chain uses TRBV5-1 with TRBJ2-7; 9 nucleotides match TRBD1. CDR1 and CDR2 from the germline V gene are SGHRS and YFSETQ. Trimming cost V 6 bases and J 4 bases; bases outside gene matches: 8. The CDR3 is 14 amino acids. As DNA, the CDR3 is TGCGCCAGCAAACCGGAACAGGGGGCATACGAGCAGTACTTC. This gives the protein CASKPEQGAYEQYF.

This clonotype turned up a few times. The chain combines TRBV3-1 with TRBJ2-5, with 11 bases identical to TRBD2. This CDR3 is 15 amino acids long. The germline V gene has CDR1 LGHDT and CDR2 YNNKEL (reference sequence). The V and J ends lost 3 bases and 5 bases, in that order; junction bases with no gene match: 5. The CDR3 bases are TGTGCCAGCAGCCATGGACTAGCGGGTCAGGAGACCCAGTACTTC. This sequence encodes CASSHGLAGQETQYF.

This clonotype was seen ten or more times. The chain combines TRBV18 with TRBJ2-1, with 7 bases fitting TRBD2. CDR1 is KGHSH and CDR2 is LQKENI in the germline V gene. This CDR3 is 16 amino acids long. Germline trimming cut 5 bases from V and 8 bases from J; bases unmatched to any gene: 15. Here the CDR3 reads CASSSEVGGSVYEQFF. Written as DNA, the CDR3 is TGTGCCAGCTCATCAGAGGTCGGGGGGAGCGTCTATGAGCAGTTCTTC.

This clonotype showed up just a few times. The chain carries TRBV4-2 and TRBJ2-5, with 8 bases fitting TRBD1. The germline V gene encodes CDR1 LGHNA and CDR2 YNFKEQ. After removal of 2 bases from V and 1 base from J, the junction contained 9 bases not matched to a gene. This CDR3 has 17 residues. The chain's CDR3 is CASSQFVTGGIQETQYF. CDR3 nucleotide sequence: TGTGCCAGCAGCCAATTCGTTACAGGGGGGATCCAAGAGACCCAGTACTTC.

This clonotype showed up just a few times. The chain combines TRBV12-3 or TRBV12-4 with TRBJ2-5; D is ambiguous. V was clipped by 3 bases and J by 4 bases, with 6 bases between them. The CDR3 covers 12 residues. CDR3 nucleotides: TGTGCCAGCAGTTTTATAGGAGAGACCCAGTACTTC. The encoded protein is CASSFIGETQYF.

The V gene is TRBV7-2, the J gene TRBJ1-2; 7 bases line up with TRBD1. Losses at the gene ends were 4 bases for V and 8 bases for J; bases not matched to a gene: 7. Looked up from germline, CDR1 is SGHTA and CDR2 is FQGNSA. The CDR3 spans 13 residues. The CDR3 here is CASSSGQVQGYTF. The CDR3 nucleotides are TGTGCCAGCAGCTCTGGACAGGTCCAAGGCTACACCTTC. Based on the CDR3 plus reference TRBV7-2 and TRBJ1-2, the full variable domain is GAGVSQSPSNKVTEKGKDVELRCDPISGHTALYWYRQSLGQGLEFLIYFQGNSAPDKSGLPSDRFSAERTGGSVSTLTIQRTQQEDSAVYLCASSSGQVQGYTFGSGTRLTVV.

The chain combines TRBV30 with TRBJ2-3, with TRBD1 matching 8 bases. This CDR3 region has 13 residues. Germline CDR1 GTSNPN, CDR2 SVGIG (reference sequence). With V trimmed by 3 bases and J by 5 bases, 4 bases remained unmatched. This CDR3 reads CAWSRQGIDTQYF. As DNA, the CDR3 is TGTGCCTGGAGCCGACAGGGGATAGATACGCAGTATTTT.